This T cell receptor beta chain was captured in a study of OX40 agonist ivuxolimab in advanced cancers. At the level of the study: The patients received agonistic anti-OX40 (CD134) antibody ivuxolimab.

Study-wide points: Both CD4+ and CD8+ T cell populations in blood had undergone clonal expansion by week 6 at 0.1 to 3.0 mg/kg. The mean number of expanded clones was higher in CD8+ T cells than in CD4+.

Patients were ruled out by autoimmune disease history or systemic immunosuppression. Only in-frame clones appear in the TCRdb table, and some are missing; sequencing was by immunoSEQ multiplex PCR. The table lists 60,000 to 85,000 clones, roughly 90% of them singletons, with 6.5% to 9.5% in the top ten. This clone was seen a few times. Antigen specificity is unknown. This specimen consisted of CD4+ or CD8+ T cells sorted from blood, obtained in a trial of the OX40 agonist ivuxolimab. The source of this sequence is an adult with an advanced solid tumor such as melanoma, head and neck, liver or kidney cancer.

CDR3 amino acids: CASSFYVGGLIYEQYF. CDR3 DNA: TGTGCCAGCAGCTTTTACGTGGGGGGCCTTATCTACGAGCAGTACTTC. The rearrangement joins TRBV5-6 to TRBJ2-7, with D perhaps given as TRBD1 or TRBD2 (6 bases each). Deletions cut 2 bases from V and 3 bases from J, with 18 bases between. Germline CDR1 and CDR2: SGHDT and YYEEEE. The CDR3 covers 16 residues.